The rows below give T cell receptor beta chains drawn from one sample of a study of T cell responses to AZD1222 COVID-19 vaccine. The repertoire was sequenced with immunoSEQ multiplex PCR; TCRdb's copy has only in-frame clones and lacks some. Of 120,000 to 150,000 clones detected, about nine tenths appear once; the ten largest clones hold 2% to 2.5%. The input for sequencing was peripheral blood, taken on day 0 of AZD1222 vaccination. These receptor sequences come from an adult in good health. Both conserved end residues are part of each CDR3. The D gene is left open where the match is weak. Clone sizes are given selectively: once, few, many, or a class where the clone is expanded.

>TRBV28|-|-|TRBJ1-1
CASTLGPQVSTEAFF
TGTGCCAGCACCCTAGGGCCTCAAGTGAGCACTGAAGCTTTCTTT
>TRBV6-2/TRBV6-3|-|-|TRBJ1-2
CASSTGIRGYTF
TGTGCCAGCAGTACAGGTATACGAGGCTACACCTTC
>TRBV27|-|-|TRBJ1-6
CASSLPSGPAGNSPLHF
TGTGCCAGCAGTTTACCATCAGGACCCGCTGGAAATTCACCCCTCCACTTT
>TRBV9|TRBD1|few|TRBJ2-3
CASTVWDRSTDTQYF
TGTGCCAGCACCGTATGGGACAGGTCCACAGATACGCAGTATTTT
>TRBV7-9|-|-|TRBJ1-5
CASSLSMEQPQHF
TGTGCCAGCAGCTTATCAATGGAGCAGCCCCAGCATTTT
>TRBV19|TRBD1|few|TRBJ2-1
CASKRTGVNEQFF
TGTGCCAGTAAGAGGACAGGGGTCAATGAGCAGTTCTTC
>TRBV5-1|-|once|TRBJ2-7
CASSSASYEQYF
TGCGCCAGCAGCAGTGCCTCCTACGAGCAGTACTTC
>TRBV7-9|-|-|TRBJ2-6
CASRDSGANVLTF
TGTGCCAGCAGGGATAGCGGGGCCAACGTCCTGACTTTC
>TRBV7-3|-|-|TRBJ2-2
CASSLLSRGIGELFF
TGTGCCAGCAGCCTCTTATCCCGAGGGATCGGGGAGCTGTTTTTT
>TRBV18|-|-|TRBJ1-1
CASSPSTGDTEAFF
TGTGCCAGCTCACCAAGTACGGGAGACACTGAAGCTTTCTTT
>TRBV6-4|-|-|TRBJ2-3
CASSPEGDLDTQYF
TGTGCCAGCAGCCCTGAGGGGGATCTAGATACGCAGTATTTT
>TRBV19|TRBD1|-|TRBJ1-2
CASSNRGGYTF
TGTGCCAGTAGTAACAGGGGTGGCTACACCTTC
>TRBV29-1|TRBD2|-|TRBJ2-7
CSVAPTSGYLEQYF
TGCAGCGTTGCCCCGACTAGCGGGTATCTCGAGCAGTACTTC
>TRBV4-2|-|-|TRBJ2-1
CASSPAEYNEQFF
TGTGCCAGCAGCCCCGCCGAGTACAATGAGCAGTTCTTC
>TRBV29-1|TRBD2|-|TRBJ2-3
CSVEWLGLAGLSSTDTQYF
TGCAGCGTTGAATGGTTAGGACTAGCGGGACTCTCTAGCACAGATACGCAGTATTTT
>TRBV5-5|-|-|TRBJ1-3
CASSRIGNTIYF
TGTGCCAGCAGCAGGATAGGAAACACCATATATTTT
>TRBV5-5|TRBD1|-|TRBJ1-2
CASSWLRDSNYGYTF
TGTGCCAGCAGCTGGCTCCGGGACAGTAACTATGGCTACACCTTC
>TRBV6-2/TRBV6-3|TRBD2|-|TRBJ2-2
CASSYGGLGVGELFF
TGTGCCAGCAGTTACGGGGGACTAGGAGTTGGGGAGCTGTTTTTT
>TRBV5-5|TRBD2|-|TRBJ2-1
CASSSLAGGKGNEQFF
TGTGCCAGCAGCTCTCTAGCGGGAGGGAAAGGGAATGAGCAGTTCTTC
>TRBV2|-|-|TRBJ2-2
CASSRIGNTGELFF
TGTGCCAGCAGCCGGATTGGGAACACCGGGGAGCTGTTTTTT
>TRBV5-6|TRBD1|-|TRBJ1-2
CASSKGQAYGYTF
TGTGCCAGCAGCAAAGGACAGGCCTATGGCTACACCTTC
>TRBV5-1|TRBD2|few|TRBJ2-7
CASSLAPSGGAYEQYF
TGCGCCAGCAGCTTGGCTCCTAGCGGGGGAGCCTACGAGCAGTACTTC
>TRBV6-2/TRBV6-3|TRBD2|-|TRBJ2-3
CASSYSSAGGTDTQYF
TGTGCCAGCAGTTACTCGAGTGCGGGAGGGACAGATACGCAGTATTTT
>TRBV6-2/TRBV6-3|-|-|TRBJ1-5
CASSYQTLNQPQHF
TGTGCCAGCAGTTATCAGACGCTCAATCAGCCCCAGCATTTT
>TRBV9|-|-|TRBJ2-7
CASSVDLWGRGRESYEQYF
TGTGCCAGCAGCGTAGATTTATGGGGCAGGGGGAGGGAAAGCTACGAGCAGTACTTC
>TRBV9|-|-|TRBJ1-3
CASSVGTTGNTIYF
TGTGCCAGCAGCGTTGGGACCACCGGAAACACCATATATTTT
>TRBV30|TRBD1|-|TRBJ1-5
CAWSARQGLDQPQHF
TGTGCCTGGAGTGCCCGACAGGGGCTGGACCAGCCCCAGCATTTT
>TRBV20-1|TRBD1|-|TRBJ2-2
CSASRTGVNTGELFF
TGCAGTGCTAGTAGGACAGGGGTGAACACCGGGGAGCTGTTTTTT
>TRBV4-3|-|once|TRBJ2-7
CASSQEGGTPYEQYF
TGCGCCAGCAGCCAAGAAGGCGGGACGCCCTACGAGCAGTACTTC
>TRBV9|-|-|TRBJ1-1
CASSVGGSSTEAFF
TGTGCCAGCAGCGTAGGCGGCTCGAGCACTGAAGCTTTCTTT
>TRBV28|-|-|TRBJ1-3
CASSPPGPSSGNTIYF
TGTGCCAGCAGTCCCCCGGGACCGAGCTCTGGAAACACCATATATTTT
>TRBV29-1|TRBD1|-|TRBJ1-5
CSVATGDGQPQHF
TGCAGCGTTGCTACAGGGGACGGGCAGCCCCAGCATTTT
>TRBV28|-|-|TRBJ2-3
CASSPEKDYTDTQYF
TGTGCCAGCAGTCCAGAAAAGGATTACACAGATACGCAGTATTTT
>TRBV10-3|-|-|TRBJ1-5
CAIRDSQGNQPQHF
TGTGCCATCAGGGACTCCCAAGGCAATCAGCCCCAGCATTTT
>TRBV25-1|TRBD2|-|TRBJ2-2
CASRASGRGYSGELFF
TGTGCCAGCAGAGCCAGCGGGCGGGGGTACTCCGGGGAGCTGTTTTTT
>TRBV12-3/TRBV12-4|-|-|TRBJ1-5
CASSLGENQPQHF
TGTGCCAGCAGTTTGGGGGAAAATCAGCCCCAGCATTTT
>TRBV6-5|-|-|TRBJ2-7
CASSPSGEQYF
TGTGCCAGCAGCCCGTCGGGCGAGCAGTACTTC
>TRBV6-5|-|-|TRBJ1-6
CASSREGTVGSPLHF
TGTGCCAGCAGTCGGGAAGGGACTGTTGGTTCACCCCTCCACTTT